The 8 T cell receptor beta chains below come from one sample, sequenced in a study of T cell clonotyping in hematopoietic cell transplantation. Assay used: immunoSEQ multiplex PCR; TCRdb lists only in-frame clones, some missing. The repertoire consists of roughly 40,000 clones, with 90% to 95% occurring once and the leading ten covering roughly 0.85%. The specimen was peripheral blood mononuclear cells. These receptors came from a woman aged 50 to 60 in good health. Some clones in this sample may be carry-over from other donors' samples.

V and J are TRBV7-9 and TRBJ2-7, with D perhaps matching TRBD1 (5 bases). Germline loops: CDR1 SEHNR, CDR2 FQNEAQ (reference sequence). V lost 3 bases to trimming and J lost 4 bases, with 19 bases between them. CDR3 length: 16 residues. The CDR3 here is CASSFSGGRVKYEQYF. DNA for the CDR3: TGTGCCAGCAGCTTCTCAGGTGGCAGGGTTAAGTACGAGCAGTACTTC.

The rearrangement uses TRBV5-4 and TRBJ2-5; the match to TRBD1 covers 9 bases. CDR3 length equals 16 residues. J gave up 2 bases and V 3 bases, and 8 bases lay outside the gene matches. The germline gives CDR1 SGHNT, CDR2 YYREEE (reference sequence). The CDR3 region is CASSSPRDRVQETQYF. In DNA form, the CDR3 reads TGTGCCAGCAGCTCCCCCCGGGACAGGGTACAAGAGACCCAGTACTTC.

The chain couples TRBV9 to TRBJ2-2; 8 bases are a match to TRBD2. The CDR3 has 17 amino acids. Germline lookup yields CDR1 SGDLS and CDR2 YYNGEE. J was trimmed by 0 bases and V by 4 bases; bases with no gene match: 8. The CDR3, as DNA: TGTGCCAGCAGCCCCCGTAGCGGGGTGCCGAACACCGGGGAGCTGTTTTTT. Amino acids: CASSPRSGVPNTGELFF.

This clone has just one count. The gene calls are TRBV4-3 and TRBJ2-7; 9 nucleotides agree with TRBD2. From germline, CDR1 is LGHNA and CDR2 YSLEER. Trimming removed 3 bases from V and 4 bases from J; junction bases left unmatched: 10. The CDR3 extends over 16 amino acids. CDR3 DNA: TGCGCCAGCAGCCAGGGTAGCGGGGGCCCCGGATACGAGCAGTACTTC. This translates into CASSQGSGGPGYEQYF.

The V gene is TRBV15, the J gene TRBJ1-3; D gene uncertain. Germline V gene lookup returns CDR1 LNHNV and CDR2 YYDKDF (reference sequence). The CDR3 extends over 14 amino acids. Trimming removed 5 bases at V and 0 bases at J, with 8 bases between. The CDR3 region has the DNA TGTGCCACCAGCGACCGGGTCTCTGGAAACACCATATATTTT. Protein: CATSDRVSGNTIYF. The entire variable domain, with the rest obtained from reference TRBV15 and TRBJ1-3, is as follows: DAMVIQNPRYQVTQFGKPVTLSCSQTLNHNVMYWYQQKSSQAPKLLFHYYDKDFNNEADTPDNFQSRRPNTSFCFLDIRSPGLGDTAMYLCATSDRVSGNTIYFGEGSWLTVV.

The chain combines TRBV5-1 with TRBJ2-7; weak D call: TRBD1 (5 bases). This CDR3 spans 15 amino acids. CDR1 is SGHRS and CDR2 is YFSETQ in the germline V gene. V was shortened by 0 bases and J by 0 bases, with 10 bases between the two germline ends. The CDR3 region is CASSLEAGFSYEQYF. DNA for the CDR3: TGCGCCAGCAGCTTGGAGGCAGGGTTCTCCTACGAGCAGTACTTC.

The chain combines TRBV7-2 with TRBJ2-3; 10 bases agree with TRBD2. CDR1 and CDR2 from the germline V gene are SGHTA and FQGNSA. After removal of 5 bases from V and 2 bases from J, the junction contained 7 bases not matched to a gene. The CDR3 is 16 amino acids. CDR3 protein: CASSVSSGGLTDTQYF. The CDR3 nucleotides read TGTGCCAGCAGCGTGTCTAGCGGGGGCCTCACAGATACGCAGTATTTT.

The rearrangement uses TRBV29-1 and TRBJ2-1, with 9 positions matching TRBD2. Germline V gene data show CDR1 as SQVTM and CDR2 as ANQGSEA. The CDR3 runs to 13 residues. The CDR3 DNA reads as TGCGTCGGCGGGGGGGCGGCCTACAATGAGCAGTTCTTC. It encodes CVGGGAAYNEQFF.